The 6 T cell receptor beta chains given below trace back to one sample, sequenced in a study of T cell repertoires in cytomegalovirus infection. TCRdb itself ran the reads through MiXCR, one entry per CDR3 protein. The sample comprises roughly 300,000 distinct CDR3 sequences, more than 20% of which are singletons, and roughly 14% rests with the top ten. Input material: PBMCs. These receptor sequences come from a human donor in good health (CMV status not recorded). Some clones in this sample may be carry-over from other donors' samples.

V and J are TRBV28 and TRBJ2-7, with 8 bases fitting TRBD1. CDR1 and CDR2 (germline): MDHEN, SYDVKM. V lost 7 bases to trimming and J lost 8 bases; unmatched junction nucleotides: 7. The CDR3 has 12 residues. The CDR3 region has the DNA TGTGCCAGCACCCCGGACAGGGTTAAGCAGTACTTC. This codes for CASTPDRVKQYF.

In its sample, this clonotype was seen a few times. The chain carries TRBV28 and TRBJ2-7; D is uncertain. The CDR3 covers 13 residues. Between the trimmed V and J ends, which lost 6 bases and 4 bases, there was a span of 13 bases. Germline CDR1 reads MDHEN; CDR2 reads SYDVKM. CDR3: CASRTSGVYEQYF. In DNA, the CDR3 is TGTGCCAGCAGGACTTCAGGAGTTTACGAGCAGTACTTC.

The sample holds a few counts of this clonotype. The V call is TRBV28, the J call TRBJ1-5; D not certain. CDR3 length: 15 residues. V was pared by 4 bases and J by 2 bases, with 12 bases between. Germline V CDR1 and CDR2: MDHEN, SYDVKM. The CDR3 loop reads CASSYPGFGNQPQHF. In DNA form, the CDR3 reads TGTGCCAGCAGTTATCCGGGCTTCGGCAATCAGCCCCAGCATTTT.

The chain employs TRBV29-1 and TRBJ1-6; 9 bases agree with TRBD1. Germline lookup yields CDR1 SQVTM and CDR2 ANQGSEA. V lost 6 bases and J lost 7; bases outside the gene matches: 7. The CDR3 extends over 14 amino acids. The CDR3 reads CSVGQGQGNSPLHF. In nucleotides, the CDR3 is TGCAGCGTCGGACAGGGGCAGGGGAATTCACCCCTCCACTTT.

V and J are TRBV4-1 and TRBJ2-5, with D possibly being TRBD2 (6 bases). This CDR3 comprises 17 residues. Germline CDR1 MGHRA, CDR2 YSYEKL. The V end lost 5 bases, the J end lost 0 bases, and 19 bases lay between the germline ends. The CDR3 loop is CASSSPPGGVDQETQYF. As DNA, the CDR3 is TGCGCCAGCAGCTCTCCCCCCGGGGGTGTGGACCAAGAGACCCAGTACTTC.

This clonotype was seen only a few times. The CDR3 DNA reads as TGTGCCAGCAGCTTATATAGGAGCCTAGCGGGAGGCCATGAGCAGTTCTTC. Translation: CASSLYRSLAGGHEQFF. The chain carries TRBV11-2 and TRBJ2-1, with 11 bases lining up with TRBD2. Trimming took 2 bases from V and 8 from J; bases not matched to a gene: 11. CDR1 is SGHAT and CDR2 is FQNNGV in the germline V gene. The CDR3 consists of 17 residues.